A selection of T cell receptor beta chains follows, all from one sample in a study of cytomegalovirus exposure and HLA in healthy donors. Clones were sequenced by immunoSEQ multiplex PCR, and TCRdb holds only the in-frame ones, with some missing. The profile shows about 130,000 clones, around four fifths of them singletons. Sequencing input: PBMCs. All receptors derive from a female donor in good health and CMV-seronegative. The CDR3 runs from the conserved cysteine through the conserved F or W.

j_call: TRBJ2-7; v_call: TRBV27; cdr3_aa: CASSFTGGYHEQYF
j_call: TRBJ2-1; v_call: TRBV4-2; cdr3_aa: CASSQNSGRDYNEQFF
j_call: TRBJ2-1; v_call: TRBV28; cdr3_aa: CASSNSGDGNNEQFF
j_call: TRBJ1-1; v_call: TRBV29-1; cdr3_aa: CSVETGTEAFF
j_call: TRBJ1-5; v_call: TRBV19; cdr3_aa: CASSIRGGLSNQPQHF
j_call: TRBJ1-2; v_call: TRBV6-1; cdr3_aa: CASSDSGEGYGYTF
j_call: TRBJ2-3; v_call: TRBV25-1; cdr3_aa: CASSVAGRSTDTQYF
j_call: TRBJ2-1; v_call: TRBV25-1; cdr3_aa: CASSDPLAGEYNEQFF
j_call: TRBJ2-1; v_call: TRBV28; cdr3_aa: CASSLEQGFYNEQFF
j_call: TRBJ2-4; v_call: TRBV27; cdr3_aa: CASSSPSDIQYF
j_call: TRBJ2-1; v_call: TRBV19; cdr3_aa: CASSIGSYNEQFF
j_call: TRBJ1-1; v_call: TRBV7-3; cdr3_aa: CASSLLATANTEAFF
j_call: TRBJ2-3; v_call: TRBV18; cdr3_aa: CASSLNRGLTDTQYF